What follows are 2 T cell receptor beta chains derived from one specimen sequenced in a study of blood T cell repertoires in COVID-19. Repertoires were generated with immunoSEQ multiplex PCR, while TCRdb's copy carries only in-frame clones and drops some. Of some 260,000 clones in the sample, about 87% were seen once. The sequenced material came from peripheral blood. These receptor sequences come from a woman in her 70s with COVID-19, enrolled during active disease.

The chain carries TRBV3-1 (or the pseudogene TRBV3-2) and TRBJ1-2, with TRBD1 matching over 7 bases. Germline CDR1 LGHDT, CDR2 YNNKEL (reference sequence). This CDR3 is built from 13 residues. Germline trimming cut 5 bases from V and 3 bases from J; bases unmatched to any gene: 3. CDR3 nucleotide sequence: TGTGCCAGCAGCTCGGGACAGCACTATGGCTACACCTTC. Its translation is CASSSGQHYGYTF.

This clone was seen just once. This chain uses TRBV18 with TRBJ2-3; D remains ambiguous. Trimming left V 3 bases short and J 1 base short, with 8 bases between. The CDR3 runs to 14 residues. CDR1 and CDR2 (germline): KGHSH, LQKENI. The CDR3 spells CASSPGQGTDTQYF. The CDR3 DNA reads as TGTGCCAGCTCACCTGGGCAGGGCACAGATACGCAGTATTTT.